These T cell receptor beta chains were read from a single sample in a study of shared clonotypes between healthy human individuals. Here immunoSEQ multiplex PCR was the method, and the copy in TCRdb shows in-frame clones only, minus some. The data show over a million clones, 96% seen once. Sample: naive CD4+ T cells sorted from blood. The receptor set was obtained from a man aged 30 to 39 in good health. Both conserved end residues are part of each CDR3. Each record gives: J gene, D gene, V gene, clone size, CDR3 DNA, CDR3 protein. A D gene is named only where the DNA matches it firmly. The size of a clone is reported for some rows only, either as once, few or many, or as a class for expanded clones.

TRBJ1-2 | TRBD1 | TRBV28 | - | TGTGCCAGCAGCTCGGACAGGAGATTCTATGGCTACACCTTC | CASSSDRRFYGYTF
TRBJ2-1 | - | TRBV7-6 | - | TGTGCCAGCAGCTCGACTGGAAGCTCCTACAATGAGCAGTTCTTC | CASSSTGSSYNEQFF
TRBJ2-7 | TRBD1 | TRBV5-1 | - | TGCGCCAGCAGCTTGTCGGGGACAGGGGGCTACGAGCAGTACTTC | CASSLSGTGGYEQYF
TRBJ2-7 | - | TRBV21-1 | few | TGTGCCAGCAGCAAAGGGTTCGAGCAGTACTTC | CASSKGFEQYF
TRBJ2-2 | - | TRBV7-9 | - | TGTGCCAGCAGCTTGTCGGGGCCGACCGGGGAGCTGTTTTTT | CASSLSGPTGELFF
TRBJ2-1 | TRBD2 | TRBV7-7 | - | TGTGCTAGCAGCTTAGGTCTAGCGGGACCCAATGAGCAGTTCTTC | CASSLGLAGPNEQFF
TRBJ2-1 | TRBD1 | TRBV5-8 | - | TGTGCCAGCAGCTCTCCCGGACAGGGGTTCTTC | CASSSPGQGFF
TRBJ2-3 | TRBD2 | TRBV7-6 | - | TGTGCCAGCAATCCGTTGACGGGAGGTGGCACAGATACGCAGTATTTT | CASNPLTGGGTDTQYF
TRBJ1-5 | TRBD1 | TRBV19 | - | TGTGCCAGTAATCTAATGCGGACAGGGGGTTATCAGCCCCAGCATTTT | CASNLMRTGGYQPQHF
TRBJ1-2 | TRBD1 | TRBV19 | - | TGTGCCAGTAGTCTCGGCAGGGGGACCTATGGCTACACCTTC | CASSLGRGTYGYTF
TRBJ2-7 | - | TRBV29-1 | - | TGCAGCGTTGGTGGGCGCCGCTACGAGCAGTACTTC | CSVGGRRYEQYF
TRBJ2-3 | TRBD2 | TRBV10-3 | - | TGTGCCACCGACCTAGCGGGAGCAGCAGATACGCAGTATTTT | CATDLAGAADTQYF
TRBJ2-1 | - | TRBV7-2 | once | TGTGCCAGCAGCCCTCGGACGGTATACAATGAGCAGTTCTTC | CASSPRTVYNEQFF
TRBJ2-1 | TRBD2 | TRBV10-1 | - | TGCGCCAGCAGTGAGACTAGCGGGAGGGTCGATGAGCAGTTCTTC | CASSETSGRVDEQFF
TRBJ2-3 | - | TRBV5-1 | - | TGCGCCAGCAGGGTTTTAACGGATACGCAGTATTTT | CASRVLTDTQYF
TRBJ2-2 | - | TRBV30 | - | TGTGCCTGGACAGGGGGGTCTAGGACCGGGGAGCTGTTTTTT | CAWTGGSRTGELFF
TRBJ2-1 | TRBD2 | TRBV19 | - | TGTGCCAGTAGTTTGTTTGCTAGCGGGAGCTCCTACAATGAGCAGTTCTTC | CASSLFASGSSYNEQFF
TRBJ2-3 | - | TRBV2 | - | TGTGCCAGCAGCTACCGGGACCCACGCCTCACAGATACGCAGTATTTT | CASSYRDPRLTDTQYF
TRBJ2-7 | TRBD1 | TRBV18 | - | TGTGCCAGCTCACCCTCCCGGACAGGGGAAACCTACGAGCAGTACTTC | CASSPSRTGETYEQYF
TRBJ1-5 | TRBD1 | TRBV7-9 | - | TGTGCCAGCAGCTTAGGGACAGGGGACGCGCGCAATCAGCCCCAGCATTTT | CASSLGTGDARNQPQHF
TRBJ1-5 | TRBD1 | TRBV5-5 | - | TGTGCCAGCAGCCCCCGGACAGGGGGCAATCAGCCCCAGCATTTT | CASSPRTGGNQPQHF
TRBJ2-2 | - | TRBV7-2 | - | TGTGCCAGCAGCACTTACGTTTACACCGGGGAGCTGTTTTTT | CASSTYVYTGELFF
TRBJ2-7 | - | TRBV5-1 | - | TGCGCCAGCAGCTTGGATAGGGGCTCATACGAGCAGTACTTC | CASSLDRGSYEQYF
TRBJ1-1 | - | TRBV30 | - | TGTGCCTGGACGAACGGGGGGGACACTGAAGCTTTCTTT | CAWTNGGDTEAFF
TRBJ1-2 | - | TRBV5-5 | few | TGTGCCAGCAGCTTGGGCAGGGACTATGGCTACACCTTC | CASSLGRDYGYTF
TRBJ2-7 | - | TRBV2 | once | TGTGCCAGCAGTGAGGGACGCTACGAGCAGTACTTC | CASSEGRYEQYF
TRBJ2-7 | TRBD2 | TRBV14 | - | TGTGCCAGCAGCCAAGTAACTAGCGAACGTTCCTACGAGCAGTACTTC | CASSQVTSERSYEQYF